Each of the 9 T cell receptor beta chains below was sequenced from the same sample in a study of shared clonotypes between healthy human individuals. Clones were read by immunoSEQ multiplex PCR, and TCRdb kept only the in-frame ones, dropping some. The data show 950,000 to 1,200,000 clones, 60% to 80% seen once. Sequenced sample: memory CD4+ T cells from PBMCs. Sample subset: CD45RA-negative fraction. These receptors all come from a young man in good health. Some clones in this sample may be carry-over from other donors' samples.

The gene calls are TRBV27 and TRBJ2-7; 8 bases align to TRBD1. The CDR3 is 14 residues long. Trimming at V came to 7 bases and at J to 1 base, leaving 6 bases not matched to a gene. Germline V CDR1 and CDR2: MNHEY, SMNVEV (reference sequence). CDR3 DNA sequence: TGTGCCAGCAAGTCACAGGGGGTTTCCTACGAGCAGTACTTC. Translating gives CASKSQGVSYEQYF.

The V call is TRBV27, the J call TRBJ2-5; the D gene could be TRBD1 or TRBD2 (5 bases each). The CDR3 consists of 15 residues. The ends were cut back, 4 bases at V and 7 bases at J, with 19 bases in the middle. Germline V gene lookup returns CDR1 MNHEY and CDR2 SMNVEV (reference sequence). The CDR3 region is CASSSGVVSGGTQYF. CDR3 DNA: TGTGCCAGCAGTTCGGGTGTGGTTTCTGGGGGGACCCAGTACTTC.

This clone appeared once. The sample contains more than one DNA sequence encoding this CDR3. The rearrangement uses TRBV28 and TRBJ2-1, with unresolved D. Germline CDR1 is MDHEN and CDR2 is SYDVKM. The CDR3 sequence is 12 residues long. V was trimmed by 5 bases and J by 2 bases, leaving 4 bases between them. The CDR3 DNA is TGTGCCAGCAGTCTGACCTACAATGAGCAGTTCTTC. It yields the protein CASSLTYNEQFF.

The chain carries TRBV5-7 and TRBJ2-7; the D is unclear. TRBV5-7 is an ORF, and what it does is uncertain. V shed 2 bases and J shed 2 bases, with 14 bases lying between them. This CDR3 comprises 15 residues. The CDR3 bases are TGTGCCAGCAGCTTTTTTCAACTGAAAACCTACGAGCAGTACTTC. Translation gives CASSFFQLKTYEQYF.

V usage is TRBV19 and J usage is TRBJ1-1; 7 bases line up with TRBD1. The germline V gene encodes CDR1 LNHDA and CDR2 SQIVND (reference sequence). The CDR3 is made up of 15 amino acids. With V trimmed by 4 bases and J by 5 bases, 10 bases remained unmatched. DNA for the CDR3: TGTGCCAGTAGTAGAGAGGGGGCGAGGGAAACTGAAGCTTTCTTT. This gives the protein CASSREGARETEAFF.

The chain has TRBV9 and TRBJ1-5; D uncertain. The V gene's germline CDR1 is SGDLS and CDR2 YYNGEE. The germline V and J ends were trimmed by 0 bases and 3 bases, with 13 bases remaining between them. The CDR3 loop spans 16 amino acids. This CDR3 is CASSVAPDEANQPQHF. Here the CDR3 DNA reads TGTGCCAGCAGCGTAGCTCCAGATGAAGCCAATCAGCCCCAGCATTTT.

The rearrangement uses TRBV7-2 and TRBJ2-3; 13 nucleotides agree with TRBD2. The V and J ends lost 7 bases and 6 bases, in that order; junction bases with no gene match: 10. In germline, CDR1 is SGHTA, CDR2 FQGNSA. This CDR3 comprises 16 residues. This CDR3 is CASNLRTSGSTDTQYF. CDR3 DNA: TGTGCCAGCAACCTTCGGACTAGCGGGAGTACGGATACGCAGTATTTT.

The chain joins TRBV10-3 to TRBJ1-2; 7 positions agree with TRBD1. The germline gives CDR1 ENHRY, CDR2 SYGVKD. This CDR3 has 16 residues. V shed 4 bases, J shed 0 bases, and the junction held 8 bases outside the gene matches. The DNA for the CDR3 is TGTGCCATCAGTGGGCCGGACAGGTTTACTAACTATGGCTACACCTTC. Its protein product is CAISGPDRFTNYGYTF.

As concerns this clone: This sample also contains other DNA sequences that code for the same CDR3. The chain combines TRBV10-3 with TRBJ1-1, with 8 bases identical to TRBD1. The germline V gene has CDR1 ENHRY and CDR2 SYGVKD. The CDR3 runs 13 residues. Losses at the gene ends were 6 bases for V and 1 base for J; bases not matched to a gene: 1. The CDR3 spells CAIRGTGNTEAFF. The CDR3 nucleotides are TGTGCCATCAGAGGGACAGGGAACACTGAAGCTTTCTTT.